These T cell receptor beta chains were read from a single sample in a study of CD8+CD57+ T cells in acquired aplastic anemia. TCRdb re-called the reads with MiXCR, one entry per CDR3 protein. Of some 170,000 distinct CDR3 sequences listed, under 55% were seen once; the top ten hold about 1%. The source material was sorted CD4+, CD8+, or CD8+CD57+ T cells (not recorded which) from PBMCs. These TCRs come from a human donor with aplastic anemia. CDR3s leave out the opening cysteine and the closing phenylalanine or tryptophan. Part of the rows lack a size; the others show once, few, many or a class for expanded clones.

CDR3aa: ASRAREVNTEAF; v_gene: TRBV25-1; abundance: many; j_gene: TRBJ1-1
CDR3aa: ASLPRGTDTQY; v_gene: TRBV2; abundance: NA; j_gene: TRBJ2-3
CDR3aa: ASSLAGTGQETQY; v_gene: TRBV7-8; abundance: NA; j_gene: TRBJ2-5
CDR3aa: SSRVGIGYT; v_gene: TRBV29-1; abundance: NA; j_gene: TRBJ1-2
CDR3aa: SARRLVPPDSYNEQF; v_gene: TRBV20-1; abundance: few; j_gene: TRBJ2-1
CDR3aa: ATSRDRIYEQY; v_gene: TRBV15; abundance: NA; j_gene: TRBJ2-7
CDR3aa: ATSPGQGSSWGNQPQH; v_gene: TRBV10-3; abundance: few; j_gene: TRBJ1-5
CDR3aa: ASSGESDRPYTDTQY; v_gene: TRBV10-1; abundance: NA; j_gene: TRBJ2-3
CDR3aa: ASSSTGFGQPQH; v_gene: TRBV5-1; abundance: NA; j_gene: TRBJ1-5
CDR3aa: ATKGQNSGNTIY; v_gene: TRBV19; abundance: many; j_gene: TRBJ1-3
CDR3aa: ASSYAGVQETQY; v_gene: TRBV6-5; abundance: many; j_gene: TRBJ2-5
CDR3aa: ASSQDGGGAGNSPLH; v_gene: TRBV14; abundance: many; j_gene: TRBJ1-6
CDR3aa: SAADRRVSPGYT; v_gene: TRBV20-1; abundance: many; j_gene: TRBJ1-2
CDR3aa: ASSIAQLTGAF; v_gene: TRBV19; abundance: NA; j_gene: TRBJ1-1
CDR3aa: ASSESGVIEKLF; v_gene: TRBV25-1; abundance: NA; j_gene: TRBJ1-4
CDR3aa: ASSLGTLNAQF; v_gene: TRBV11-3; abundance: NA; j_gene: TRBJ2-1
CDR3aa: ASSIPWERHGYT; v_gene: TRBV19; abundance: many; j_gene: TRBJ1-2
CDR3aa: ASSTHGTSGGAYNEQF; v_gene: TRBV7-1; abundance: many; j_gene: TRBJ2-1
CDR3aa: ASRRRGGEQY; v_gene: TRBV6-5; abundance: many; j_gene: TRBJ2-7
CDR3aa: ASSYKRTSGTGKYEQY; v_gene: TRBV11-1; abundance: NA; j_gene: TRBJ2-7
CDR3aa: SARVDIYGYT; v_gene: TRBV20-1; abundance: NA; j_gene: TRBJ1-2
CDR3aa: SARDQGIVRQETQY; v_gene: TRBV20-1; abundance: many; j_gene: TRBJ2-5
CDR3aa: ASSYETPGRADQETQY; v_gene: TRBV6-5; abundance: NA; j_gene: TRBJ2-5
CDR3aa: SARWDRGYGYT; v_gene: TRBV20-1; abundance: many; j_gene: TRBJ1-2
CDR3aa: ASFDRIMNTEAF; v_gene: TRBV2; abundance: NA; j_gene: TRBJ1-1
CDR3aa: ATSRNRGPQETQY; v_gene: TRBV15; abundance: NA; j_gene: TRBJ2-5
CDR3aa: ASSQGAYPGDTQY; v_gene: TRBV4-1; abundance: many; j_gene: TRBJ2-3
CDR3aa: ASSQVAGLAGSGEQF; v_gene: TRBV4-2; abundance: NA; j_gene: TRBJ2-1
CDR3aa: ASGSGRVTEAF; v_gene: TRBV12-5; abundance: once; j_gene: TRBJ1-1
CDR3aa: ASEDRDIYGYT; v_gene: TRBV7-9; abundance: NA; j_gene: TRBJ1-2
CDR3aa: ASGTSGVHEQY; v_gene: TRBV10-2; abundance: NA; j_gene: TRBJ2-7
CDR3aa: SAGQGIYNEQF; v_gene: TRBV20-1; abundance: NA; j_gene: TRBJ2-1
CDR3aa: ASRGAGQGYNEQF; v_gene: TRBV6-1; abundance: NA; j_gene: TRBJ2-1
CDR3aa: ATSDPPGTSGGNRTDTQY; v_gene: TRBV24-1; abundance: NA; j_gene: TRBJ2-3
CDR3aa: SVGPTGVSGYT; v_gene: TRBV29-1; abundance: NA; j_gene: TRBJ1-2
CDR3aa: ASRPRGSSADTHY; v_gene: TRBV19; abundance: NA; j_gene: TRBJ2-3
CDR3aa: ASNPGGRGRQETQY; v_gene: TRBV6-1; abundance: NA; j_gene: TRBJ2-5